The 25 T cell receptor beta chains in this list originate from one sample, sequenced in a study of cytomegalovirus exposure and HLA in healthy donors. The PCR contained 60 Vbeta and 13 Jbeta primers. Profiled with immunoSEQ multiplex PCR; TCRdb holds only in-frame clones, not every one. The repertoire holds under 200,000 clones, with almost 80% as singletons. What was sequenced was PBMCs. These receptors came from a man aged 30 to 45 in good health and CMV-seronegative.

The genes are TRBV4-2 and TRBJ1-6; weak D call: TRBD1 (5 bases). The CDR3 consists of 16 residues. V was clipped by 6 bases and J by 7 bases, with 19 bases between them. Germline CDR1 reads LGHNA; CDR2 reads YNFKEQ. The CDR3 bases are TGTGCCAGCAGTCCCCGGCAAGGGGCTGAAAATTCACCCCTCCACTTT. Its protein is CASSPRQGAENSPLHF.

CDR3 DNA: TGTGCCAGCAGTTTACCCGCGGGGGAAGCTGGAAACACCATATATTTT. Translation: CASSLPAGEAGNTIYF. The chain has TRBV6-6 and TRBJ1-3, with D tentatively TRBD1 (5 bases). CDR3 length: 16 residues. Trimming took 4 bases from V and 2 from J, leaving 15 bases between them. Germline CDR1 MNHNY, CDR2 SVGAGI (reference sequence).

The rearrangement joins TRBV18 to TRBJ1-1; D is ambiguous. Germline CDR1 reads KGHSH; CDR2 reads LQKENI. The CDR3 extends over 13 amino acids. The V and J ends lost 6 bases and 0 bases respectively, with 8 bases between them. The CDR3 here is CASSPPMNTEAFF. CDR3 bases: TGTGCCAGCTCCCCGCCTATGAACACTGAAGCTTTCTTT.

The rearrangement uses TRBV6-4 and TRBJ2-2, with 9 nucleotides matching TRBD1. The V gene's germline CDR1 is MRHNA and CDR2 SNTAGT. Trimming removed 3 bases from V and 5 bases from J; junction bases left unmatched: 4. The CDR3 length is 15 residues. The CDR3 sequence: CASSEGTGRTGELFF. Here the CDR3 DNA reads TGTGCCAGCAGTGAGGGGACAGGGAGGACCGGGGAGCTGTTTTTT.

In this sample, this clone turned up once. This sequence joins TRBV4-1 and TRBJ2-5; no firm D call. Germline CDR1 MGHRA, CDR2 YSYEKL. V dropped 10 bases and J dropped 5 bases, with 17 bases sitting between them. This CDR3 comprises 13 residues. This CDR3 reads CATGSFFEETQYF. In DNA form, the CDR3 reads TGCGCCACCGGGTCGTTCTTCGAGGAGACCCAGTACTTC.

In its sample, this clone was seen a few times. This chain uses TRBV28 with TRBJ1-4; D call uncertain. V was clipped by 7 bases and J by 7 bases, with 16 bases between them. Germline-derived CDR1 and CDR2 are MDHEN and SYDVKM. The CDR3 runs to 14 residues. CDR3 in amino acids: CASNFVKTGEKLFF. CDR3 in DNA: TGTGCCAGCAATTTCGTGAAAACGGGTGAAAAACTGTTTTTT.

The CDR3 DNA sequence: TGTGCCAGCAGCGCGGCGGACAGCCGAAATGAAAAACTGTTTTTT. Its protein is CASSAADSRNEKLFF. This chain links TRBV7-2 with TRBJ1-4; D possibly corresponds to TRBD1 (6 bases). This CDR3 comprises 15 residues. Trimming removed 5 bases from V and 5 bases from J, with 15 bases in between. Germline CDR1 and CDR2: SGHTA and FQGNSA.

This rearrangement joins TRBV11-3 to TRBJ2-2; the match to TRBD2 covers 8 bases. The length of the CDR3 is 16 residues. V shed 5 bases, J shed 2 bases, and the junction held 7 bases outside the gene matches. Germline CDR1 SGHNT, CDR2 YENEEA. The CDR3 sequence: CASSLSGTRNTGELFF. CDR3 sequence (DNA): TGTGCCAGCAGCCTGTCCGGGACTAGAAACACCGGGGAGCTGTTTTTT.

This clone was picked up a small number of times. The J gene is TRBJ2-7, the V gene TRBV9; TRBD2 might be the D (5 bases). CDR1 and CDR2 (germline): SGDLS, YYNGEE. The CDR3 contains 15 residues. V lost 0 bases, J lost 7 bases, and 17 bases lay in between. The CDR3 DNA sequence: TGTGCCAGCAGCGTAGGGGTCGTTACCGGCGGGGAGCAGTACTTC. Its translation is CASSVGVVTGGEQYF.

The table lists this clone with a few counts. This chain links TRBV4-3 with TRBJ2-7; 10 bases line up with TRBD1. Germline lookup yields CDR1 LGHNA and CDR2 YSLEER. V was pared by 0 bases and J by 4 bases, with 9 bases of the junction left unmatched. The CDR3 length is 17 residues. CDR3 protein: CASSQDPRTGGLYEQYF. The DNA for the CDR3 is TGCGCCAGCAGCCAAGATCCTAGGACAGGGGGACTTTACGAGCAGTACTTC.

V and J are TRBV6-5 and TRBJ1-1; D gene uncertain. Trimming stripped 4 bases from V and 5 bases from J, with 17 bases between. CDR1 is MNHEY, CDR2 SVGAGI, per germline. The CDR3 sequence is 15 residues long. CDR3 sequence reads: CASSSSPWSFTEAFF. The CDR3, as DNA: TGTGCCAGCAGTTCTAGCCCGTGGTCATTTACTGAAGCTTTCTTT.

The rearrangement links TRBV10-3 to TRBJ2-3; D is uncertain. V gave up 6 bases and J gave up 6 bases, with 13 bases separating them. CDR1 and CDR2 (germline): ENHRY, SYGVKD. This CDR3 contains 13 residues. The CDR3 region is CAISQTWLDTQYF. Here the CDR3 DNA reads TGTGCCATCAGCCAGACATGGCTGGATACGCAGTATTTT.

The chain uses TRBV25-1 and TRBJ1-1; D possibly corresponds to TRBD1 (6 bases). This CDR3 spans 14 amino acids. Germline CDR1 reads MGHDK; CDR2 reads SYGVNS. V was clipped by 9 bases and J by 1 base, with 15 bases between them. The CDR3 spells CASVSQGANTEAFF. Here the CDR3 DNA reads TGTGCCAGTGTATCACAGGGCGCGAACACTGAAGCTTTCTTT.

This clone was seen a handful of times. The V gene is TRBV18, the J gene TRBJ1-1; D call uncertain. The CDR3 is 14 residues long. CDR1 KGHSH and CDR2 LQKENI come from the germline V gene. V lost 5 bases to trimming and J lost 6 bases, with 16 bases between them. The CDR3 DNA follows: TGTGCCAGCTCAACGGACGGGGAGGTGGCTGAAGCTTTCTTT. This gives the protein CASSTDGEVAEAFF. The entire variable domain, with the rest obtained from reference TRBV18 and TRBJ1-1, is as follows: NAGVMQNPRHLVRRRGQEARLRCSPMKGHSHVYWYRQLPEEGLKFMVYLQKENIIDESGMPKERFSAEFPKEGPSILRIQQVVRGDSAAYFCASSTDGEVAEAFFGQGTRLTVV.

Written as DNA, the CDR3 is TGCGCCAGCAGCCAAGATCGAGACATTTCTGGAAACACCATATATTTT. Its translation: CASSQDRDISGNTIYF. The chain uses TRBV4-1 and TRBJ1-3; D ambiguous. This CDR3 comprises 16 residues. The V gene's germline CDR1 is MGHRA and CDR2 YSYEKL. The V end was cut by 0 bases, the J end by 1 base, with 10 bases between.

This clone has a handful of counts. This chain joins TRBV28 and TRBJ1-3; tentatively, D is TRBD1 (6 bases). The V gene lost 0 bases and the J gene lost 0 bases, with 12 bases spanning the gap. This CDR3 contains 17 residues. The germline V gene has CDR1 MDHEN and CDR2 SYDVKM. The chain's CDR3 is CASSLWGRGNSGNTIYF. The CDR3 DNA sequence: TGTGCCAGCAGTTTATGGGGGAGGGGGAACTCTGGAAACACCATATATTTT.

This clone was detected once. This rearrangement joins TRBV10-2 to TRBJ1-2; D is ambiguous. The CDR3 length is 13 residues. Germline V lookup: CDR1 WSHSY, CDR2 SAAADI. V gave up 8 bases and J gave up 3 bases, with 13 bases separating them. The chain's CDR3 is CASHRGTDYGYTF. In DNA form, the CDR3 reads TGCGCCAGCCACCGGGGAACAGACTATGGCTACACCTTC.

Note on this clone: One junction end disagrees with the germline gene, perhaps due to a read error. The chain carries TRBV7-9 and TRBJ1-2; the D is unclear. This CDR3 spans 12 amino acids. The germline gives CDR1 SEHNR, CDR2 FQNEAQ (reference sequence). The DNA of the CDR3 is TGTTCCAGCAGCCCTATTGATTATGGCTACACCTTC. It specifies CSSSPIDYGYTF. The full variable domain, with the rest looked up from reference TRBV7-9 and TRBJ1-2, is DTGVSQNPRHKITKRGQNVTFRCDPISEHNRLYWYRQTLGQGPEFLTYFQNEAQLEKSRLLSDRFSAERPKGSFSTLEIQRTEQGDSAMYLCSSSPIDYGYTFGSGTRLTVV.

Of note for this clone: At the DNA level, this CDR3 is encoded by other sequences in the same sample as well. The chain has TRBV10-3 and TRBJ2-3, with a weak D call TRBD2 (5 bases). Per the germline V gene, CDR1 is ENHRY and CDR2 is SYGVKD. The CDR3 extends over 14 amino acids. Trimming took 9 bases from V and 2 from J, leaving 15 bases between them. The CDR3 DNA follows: TGTGCCATAACCGCCGGGGAAATCACAGATACGCAGTATTTT. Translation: CAITAGEITDTQYF.

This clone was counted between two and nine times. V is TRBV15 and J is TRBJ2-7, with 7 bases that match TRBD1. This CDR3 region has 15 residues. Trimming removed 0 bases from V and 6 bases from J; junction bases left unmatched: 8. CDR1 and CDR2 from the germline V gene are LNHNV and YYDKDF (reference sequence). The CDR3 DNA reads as TGTGCCACCAGCAGAGATCGGGGAGCAGGGGGCGAGCAGTACTTC. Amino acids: CATSRDRGAGGEQYF.

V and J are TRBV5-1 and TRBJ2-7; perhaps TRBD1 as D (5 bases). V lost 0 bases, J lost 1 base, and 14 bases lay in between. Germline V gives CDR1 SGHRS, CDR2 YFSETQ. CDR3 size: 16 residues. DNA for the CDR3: TGCGCCAGCAGCTTGGGAACAGGTGGTTCGTCCTACGAGCAGTACTTC. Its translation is CASSLGTGGSSYEQYF.

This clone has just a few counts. As DNA, the CDR3 is TGTGCCAGCAGTTATCCCGGGACCTACGAGCAGTACTTC. Encoded protein: CASSYPGTYEQYF. This chain uses TRBV6-5 with TRBJ2-7; TRBD2 might be the D (5 bases). Trimming pared 3 bases from V and 2 bases from J, leaving 8 bases between. The CDR3 has 13 amino acids. CDR1 and CDR2 (germline): MNHEY, SVGAGI.

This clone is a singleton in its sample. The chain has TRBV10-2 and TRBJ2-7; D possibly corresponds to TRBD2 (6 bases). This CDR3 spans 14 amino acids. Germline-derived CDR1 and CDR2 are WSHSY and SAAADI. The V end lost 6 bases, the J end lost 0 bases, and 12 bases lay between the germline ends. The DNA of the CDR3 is TGCGCCAGCAGATACGGGGGACTCTCCTACGAGCAGTACTTC. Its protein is CASRYGGLSYEQYF.

The chain's CDR3 is CASSLAFGQGLNEKLFF. The CDR3 DNA is TGTGCCAGCAGTTTAGCGTTCGGACAGGGGCTTAATGAAAAACTGTTTTTT. The chain carries TRBV28 and TRBJ1-4, with 9 bases that match TRBD1. In germline, CDR1 is MDHEN, CDR2 SYDVKM. This CDR3 is 17 amino acids long. The junction had 8 bases not matched to a gene; V was cut back by 2 bases and J by 4 bases.

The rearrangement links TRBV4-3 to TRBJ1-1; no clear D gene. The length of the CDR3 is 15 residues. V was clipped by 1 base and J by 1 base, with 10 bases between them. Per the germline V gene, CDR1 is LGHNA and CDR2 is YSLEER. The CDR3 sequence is CASSQVQAPNTEAFF. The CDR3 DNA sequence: TGCGCCAGCAGCCAAGTCCAAGCCCCGAACACTGAAGCTTTCTTT.